The 18 T cell receptor beta chains listed next were all sequenced from one sample in a study of cytomegalovirus exposure and HLA in healthy donors. Amplification used 60 Vbeta primers and 13 Jbeta primers. The table came from immunoSEQ multiplex PCR; TCRdb's copy has only in-frame clones and leaves some out. This sample lists tens of thousands of clones; its ten largest clones have about 1.7%. Input material: PBMCs. Receptor source: a woman aged 30 to 39 in good health and CMV-seronegative.

This chain uses TRBV18 with TRBJ1-5; 8 bases line up with TRBD1. The junction had 9 bases not matched to a gene; V was cut back by 6 bases and J by 5 bases. The CDR3 is 15 amino acids. Germline loops: CDR1 KGHSH, CDR2 LQKENI. CDR3 sequence: CASSPQGAPDQPQHF. CDR3 bases: TGTGCCAGCTCCCCCCAGGGGGCGCCGGATCAGCCCCAGCATTTT.

This chain links TRBV7-9 with TRBJ2-5, with D unclear. CDR3 length equals 12 residues. Germline V gene sequence: CDR1 SEHNR, CDR2 FQNEAQ (reference sequence). V lost 6 bases and J 5 bases, leaving 10 bases between the germline ends. CDR3 DNA sequence: TGTGCCAGCAGTTTGCGCGAGGAGACCCAGTACTTC. This gives the protein CASSLREETQYF.

The chain uses TRBV9 and TRBJ2-7; 9 bases line up with TRBD2. J lost 3 bases, V lost 3 bases, and 7 bases had no gene match. The CDR3 has 15 residues. Germline CDR1 is SGDLS and CDR2 is YYNGEE. The CDR3 sequence is CASSGRPSGNYEQYF. DNA for the CDR3: TGTGCCAGCAGCGGTAGGCCTAGCGGGAACTACGAGCAGTACTTC. The full variable domain, completed using reference TRBV9 and TRBJ2-7, is DSGVTQTPKHLITATGQRVTLRCSPRSGDLSVYWYQQSLDQGLQFLIQYYNGEERAKGNILERFSAQQFPDLHSELNLSSLELGDSALYFCASSGRPSGNYEQYFGPGTRLTVT.

The rearrangement joins TRBV4-3 to TRBJ1-2; TRBD1 matches 9 bases. CDR3 length: 15 amino acids. CDR1 is LGHNA, CDR2 YSLEER, per germline. V was pared by 3 bases and J by 4 bases, with 6 bases of the junction left unmatched. Written as DNA, the CDR3 is TGCGCCAGCAGCCACCCCGACAGGGGGTCCTATGGCTACACCTTC. It yields the protein CASSHPDRGSYGYTF.

The V and J genes are TRBV14 and TRBJ1-1; a possible D gene is TRBD1 (5 bases). The CDR3 runs 13 residues. Trimming took 4 bases from V and 8 from J, leaving 14 bases between them. The germline gives CDR1 SGHDN, CDR2 FVKESK. The CDR3 protein is CASSRGLAMEAFF. In DNA, the CDR3 is TGTGCCAGCAGCCGGGGACTGGCGATGGAAGCTTTCTTT.

The V and J genes are TRBV5-1 and TRBJ2-3, with 7 bases that match TRBD1. V lost 4 bases, J lost 2 bases, and 10 bases stayed unmatched. The CDR3 is 16 amino acids. Germline loops: CDR1 SGHRS, CDR2 YFSETQ. The CDR3 region has the DNA TGCGCCAGCAGCCGCAATACCGGGACAGACACAGATACGCAGTATTTT. Translated, it gives CASSRNTGTDTDTQYF.

The chain carries TRBV6-5 and TRBJ1-2; no reliable D call. Per germline, CDR1 MNHEY and CDR2 SVGAGI. The CDR3 totals 13 residues. With 6 bases removed from V and 8 bases from J, the gap between germline ends came to 16 bases. CDR3 sequence reads: CASSYGSPVGYTF. CDR3 bases: TGTGCCAGCAGCTACGGGAGCCCGGTCGGCTACACCTTC.

The J gene is TRBJ1-3, the V gene TRBV28, with D uncertain. This CDR3 spans 14 amino acids. Per germline, CDR1 MDHEN and CDR2 SYDVKM. V lost 6 bases and J lost 0, with 9 bases in between. CDR3 amino acids: CASRKGSSGNTIYF. CDR3 coding DNA: TGTGCCAGCAGGAAAGGGAGCTCTGGAAACACCATATATTTT.

The chain uses TRBV18 and TRBJ2-7, with 16 positions matching TRBD2. CDR3 length equals 16 residues. V lost 0 bases to trimming and J lost 4 bases; unmatched junction nucleotides: 0. Germline CDR1 KGHSH, CDR2 LQKENI. This CDR3 reads CASSPPGLAGGYEQYF. The CDR3 region has the DNA TGTGCCAGCTCACCACCGGGACTAGCGGGAGGGTACGAGCAGTACTTC.

This chain links TRBV4-1 with TRBJ2-4; D might be TRBD2 (5 bases). The V and J ends lost 5 bases and 7 bases respectively, with 18 bases between them. The CDR3 is made up of 15 amino acids. CDR1 and CDR2 (germline): MGHRA, YSYEKL. CDR3 bases: TGCGCCAGCAGCAGAGGTCGTCTCCCGGGGAACATTCAGTACTTC. Its translation: CASSRGRLPGNIQYF.

The chain couples TRBV28 to TRBJ1-5, with 7 bases lining up with TRBD1. From germline, CDR1 is MDHEN and CDR2 SYDVKM. This CDR3 has 16 residues. V lost 5 bases and J lost 0; bases outside the gene matches: 7. The CDR3 region has the DNA TGTGCCAGCAGTAGAACAGGGGTCTATAGCAATCAGCCCCAGCATTTT. This translates into CASSRTGVYSNQPQHF.

The chain has TRBV5-6 and TRBJ1-1; no clear D. In germline, CDR1 is SGHDT, CDR2 YYEEEE. Trimming took off 7 bases at V and 0 bases at J, with 4 bases between the two ends. This CDR3 comprises 11 residues. The CDR3 loop is CASGLNTEAFF. The CDR3 DNA reads TGTGCCAGCGGGCTGAACACTGAAGCTTTCTTT.

The chain couples TRBV1 to TRBJ2-6; the table gives TRBD1 as D, unverified against the DNA. TRBV1 is classified as a pseudogene. This CDR3 contains 22 residues. The CDR3 DNA sequence: TGCACCAGCAGCCAAGATCGGTGTTGGGCTCCCCATCTTCAATCTGGGGCCAACGTCCTGACTTTC. Its translation: CTSSQDRCWAPHLQSGANVLTF.

V and J are TRBV18 and TRBJ2-7, with 10 bases identical to TRBD2. J was trimmed by 5 bases and V by 0 bases; bases with no gene match: 7. The CDR3 runs to 16 residues. The germline V gene encodes CDR1 KGHSH and CDR2 LQKENI. The chain's CDR3 is CASSPPGSGRNHEQYF. Written as DNA, the CDR3 is TGTGCCAGCTCACCACCTGGTAGCGGGAGGAACCACGAGCAGTACTTC.

The rearrangement joins TRBV11-2 to TRBJ2-7; 9 bases align to TRBD1. In germline, CDR1 is SGHAT, CDR2 FQNNGV. The CDR3 has 15 residues. V shed 5 bases and J 2 bases; nucleotides not matched to a gene: 7. The CDR3, as DNA: TGTGCCAGCAGCACTCGACAGGGGGTGGCCTACGAGCAGTACTTC. This encodes CASSTRQGVAYEQYF.

The genes are TRBV9 and TRBJ2-5; possibly TRBD2 for D (5 bases). Trimming cost V 1 base and J 1 base, with 11 bases left between them. From germline, CDR1 is SGDLS and CDR2 YYNGEE. The CDR3 loop spans 15 amino acids. CDR3 bases: TGTGCCAGCAGCGTATCGGACTTTACCCAAGAGACCCAGTACTTC. Residues: CASSVSDFTQETQYF.

The chain uses TRBV7-9 and TRBJ2-5; 10 bases align to TRBD2. There are 15 residues in the CDR3. Germline lookup yields CDR1 SEHNR and CDR2 FQNEAQ (reference sequence). Trimming cost V 5 bases and J 2 bases; bases outside gene matches: 5. The CDR3 sequence is CASSRTSGQQETQYF. The CDR3 DNA reads as TGTGCCAGCAGCCGGACTAGCGGTCAACAAGAGACCCAGTACTTC.

DNA of the CDR3: TGTGCCAGCAGTTTTCTCGCTGGGGCCAACGTCCTGACTTTC. This gives the protein CASSFLAGANVLTF. The chain combines TRBV27 with TRBJ2-6; no reliable D call. With 3 bases removed from V and 2 bases from J, the gap between germline ends came to 5 bases. Germline V CDR1 and CDR2: MNHEY, SMNVEV (reference sequence). The CDR3 is 14 residues long.